This TCR beta chain is from a study of glioma-infiltrating T cells after dendritic cell vaccination. Study at large: Three intradermal dendritic cell vaccine injections were given every two weeks.

The CDR3 extends over 14 amino acids. Trimming at V came to 4 bases and at J to 0 bases, leaving 3 bases not matched to a gene. Germline CDR1 and CDR2: SGHRS and YFSETQ. Generated by immunoSEQ multiplex PCR, the TCRdb table keeps only in-frame clones and is missing some. The sample gives roughly 70,000 clones, roughly 87% of which show up once; roughly 2.2% is in the top ten. The specimen was blood, collected before dendritic cell vaccination. The clonotype comes from a human donor with glioblastoma. The chain employs TRBV5-1 and TRBJ2-5; 7 bases are shared with TRBD1. The CDR3 reads CASSPTGNQETQYF. Here the CDR3 DNA reads TGCGCCAGCAGCCCGACAGGGAACCAAGAGACCCAGTACTTC.